This passage covers 9 T cell receptor beta chains from one sample sequenced in a study of OX40 agonist ivuxolimab in advanced cancers. Sequenced by immunoSEQ multiplex PCR; TCRdb stores in-frame clones only, minus some. Of about 79,000 clones in the sample, 70% to 90% were seen once. The sequenced sample was CD4+ or CD8+ T cells sorted from blood, obtained in a trial of the OX40 agonist ivuxolimab. Source of these receptors: an adult with an advanced solid tumor such as melanoma, head and neck, liver or kidney cancer.

Here the CDR3 DNA reads TGTGCCAGCAGCCGCCGGACTAGCGGGAGCAATGAGCAGTTCTTC. This codes for CASSRRTSGSNEQFF. The chain recombines TRBV7-2 with TRBJ2-1, with 13 bases identical to TRBD2. The CDR3 length is 15 residues. V trimming: 5 bases; J trimming: 6 bases; junction bases outside the gene matches: 4. Germline values: CDR1 SGHTA, CDR2 FQGNSA. Full variable domain (missing parts from reference TRBV7-2 and TRBJ2-1): GAGVSQSPSNKVTEKGKDVELRCDPISGHTALYWYRQSLGQGLEFLIYFQGNSAPDKSGLPSDRFSAERTGGSVSTLTIQRTQQEDSAVYLCASSRRTSGSNEQFFGPGTRLTVL.

In this sample, this clone turned up once. The rearrangement links TRBV5-6 to TRBJ2-2; 11 bases fit TRBD1. This CDR3 has 14 amino acids. The junction had 2 bases not matched to a gene; V was cut back by 3 bases and J by 7 bases. The germline V gene has CDR1 SGHDT and CDR2 YYEEEE. The CDR3 spells CASSWDRGIGELFF. The CDR3 DNA follows: TGTGCCAGCAGCTGGGACAGGGGGATCGGGGAGCTGTTTTTT.

In this sample, this clone turned up once. The chain has TRBV5-1 and TRBJ1-4, with 8 nucleotides matching TRBD1. From germline, CDR1 is SGHRS and CDR2 YFSETQ. The length of the CDR3 is 16 residues. Losses at the gene ends were 0 bases for V and 8 bases for J; bases not matched to a gene: 9. CDR3 DNA sequence: TGCGCCAGCAGCTTGGGGATCACCAGGGGGCAGGAAAAACTGTTTTTT. This gives the protein CASSLGITRGQEKLFF.

This chain connects TRBV30 to TRBJ2-7; D remains ambiguous. This CDR3 is built from 13 residues. Germline values: CDR1 GTSNPN, CDR2 SVGIG (reference sequence). V lost 5 bases and J lost 2, with 13 bases in between. DNA for the CDR3: TGTGCCTGGGAAACACAAACGACCTACGAGCAGTACTTC. This encodes CAWETQTTYEQYF.

This clone has just one count. This sequence joins TRBV10-1 and TRBJ2-2, with 7 bases aligning to TRBD2. This CDR3 contains 16 residues. Germline V gene sequence: CDR1 WNHNN, CDR2 SYGVQD (reference sequence). Germline trimming cut 10 bases from V and 0 bases from J; bases unmatched to any gene: 11. CDR3 in amino acids: CATAGTTPPNTGELFF. CDR3 sequence (DNA): TGCGCCACCGCCGGGACTACACCCCCGAACACCGGGGAGCTGTTTTTT.

CDR3 amino acids: CASSSSRLAGAGTGELFF. The CDR3 DNA follows: TGTGCCAGCAGCTCGAGCAGACTAGCGGGAGCCGGCACCGGGGAGCTGTTTTTT. The V call is TRBV7-9, the J call TRBJ2-2; 12 nucleotides agree with TRBD2. Germline-derived CDR1 and CDR2 are SEHNR and FQNEAQ (reference sequence). This CDR3 spans 18 amino acids. The V gene end was trimmed by 4 bases and the J gene end by 4 bases; junction bases not matched to a gene: 10.

This chain links TRBV9 with TRBJ1-1; D possibly corresponds to TRBD1 (5 bases). CDR3 size: 14 residues. V lost 4 bases and J 0 bases, leaving 10 bases between the germline ends. CDR1 and CDR2 from the germline V gene are SGDLS and YYNGEE. CDR3 DNA: TGTGCCAGCAGCCTAACAGGTTTGAACACTGAAGCTTTCTTT. Residues: CASSLTGLNTEAFF.

The chain recombines TRBV7-2 with TRBJ2-1; D gene ambiguous. V lost 7 bases to trimming and J lost 7 bases, with 20 bases between them. The CDR3 has 15 amino acids. Germline values: CDR1 SGHTA, CDR2 FQGNSA. The CDR3 DNA is TGTGCCAGCACCTCGGCCCCCGGCTCTTGGAATGAGCAGTTCTTC. Its translation: CASTSAPGSWNEQFF.

CDR3 residues: CASSSPPGNEQYF. CDR3 coding DNA: TGTGCCAGCAGTTCCCCTCCCGGGAACGAGCAGTACTTC. The genes are TRBV27 and TRBJ2-7; tentative D call: TRBD2 (5 bases). Germline CDR1 and CDR2: MNHEY and SMNVEV (reference sequence). Trimming shortened V by 4 bases and J by 5 bases, and 12 bases separated the two germline ends. The CDR3 runs 13 residues.